Below are 9 T cell receptor beta chains sequenced from a single sample in a study of blood T cell repertoires in COVID-19. Sequencing was performed with immunoSEQ multiplex PCR; in TCRdb, only in-frame clones are kept and a portion is missing. The data show 150,000 or so clones, nearly 80% seen once. The specimen sequenced was PBMCs or T cells enriched from blood (not recorded which). The receptors stem from a woman aged 45-65 years who had recovered from COVID-19.

The genes are TRBV28 and TRBJ1-3, with D perhaps matching TRBD1 (5 bases). Trimming pared 6 bases from V and 4 bases from J, leaving 19 bases between. The CDR3 has 16 amino acids. CDR1 and CDR2 (germline): MDHEN, SYDVKM. CDR3 residues: CASRGIGVRVGNTIYF. In DNA, the CDR3 is TGTGCCAGCAGGGGGATAGGGGTCCGGGTAGGAAACACCATATATTTT.

This chain connects TRBV19 to TRBJ2-5; 14 nucleotides line up with TRBD2. Germline V CDR1 and CDR2: LNHDA, SQIVND (reference sequence). V shed 5 bases, J shed 7 bases, and the junction held 9 bases outside the gene matches. The CDR3 spans 16 residues. In DNA form, the CDR3 reads TGTGCCAGTAGTCCTAAGGGACTAGCGGGGGTTGGGACCCAGTACTTC. Translation gives CASSPKGLAGVGTQYF. The full variable domain, in which reference TRBV19 and TRBJ2-5 provide the parts outside the CDR3, is DGGITQSPKYLFRKEGQNVTLSCEQNLNHDAMYWYRQDPGQGLRLIYYSQIVNDFQKGDIAEGYSVSREKKESFPLTVTSAQKNPTAFYLCASSPKGLAGVGTQYFGPGTRLLVL.

The gene calls are TRBV7-8 and TRBJ2-1; TRBD2 matches 10 bases. Germline CDR1 and CDR2: SGHVS and FQNEAQ. J was trimmed by 5 bases and V by 0 bases; bases with no gene match: 10. This CDR3 region has 18 residues. The CDR3 region is CASSLASGRAYRDNEQFF. CDR3 nucleotide sequence: TGTGCCAGCAGCTTAGCGAGCGGGAGGGCCTATAGGGACAATGAGCAGTTCTTC. The full variable domain, rest sourced from reference TRBV7-8 and TRBJ2-1, is GAGVSQSPRYKVAKRGQDVALRCDPISGHVSLFWYQQALGQGPEFLTYFQNEAQLDKSGLPSDRFFAERPEGSVSTLKIQRTQQEDSAVYLCASSLASGRAYRDNEQFFGPGTRLTVL.

The J gene is TRBJ2-3, the V gene TRBV5-1; D remains unclear. The CDR3 has 15 amino acids. Between the trimmed V and J ends, which lost 0 bases and 2 bases, there was a span of 10 bases. The germline CDR1 and CDR2 sequences are SGHRS and YFSETQ. In DNA, the CDR3 is TGCGCCAGCAGCTTGGCTTCACAATACACAGATACGCAGTATTTT. Its protein product is CASSLASQYTDTQYF. Using reference TRBV5-1 and TRBJ2-3 for the parts outside the CDR3, the full variable domain is KAGVTQTPRYLIKTRGQQVTLSCSPISGHRSVSWYQQTPGQGLQFLFEYFSETQRNKGNFPGRFSGRQFSNSRSEMNVSTLELGDSALYLCASSLASQYTDTQYFGPGTRLTVL.

The chain has TRBV5-6 and TRBJ2-4; D remains unclear. Germline-derived CDR1 and CDR2 are SGHDT and YYEEEE. V was pared by 0 bases and J by 14 bases, with 12 bases between. This CDR3 spans 12 amino acids. CDR3 coding DNA: TGTGCCAGCAGCTTGGAGTGGCAACGGGAGTACTTC. Its translation is CASSLEWQREYF.

This clone was seen once. V gene TRBV30 combines with J gene TRBJ2-5; 8 bases agree with TRBD2. Germline-derived CDR1 and CDR2 are GTSNPN and SVGIG (reference sequence). CDR3 length equals 15 residues. V gave up 1 base and J gave up 1 base; unmatched junction bases: 5. Here the CDR3 reads CAWSEVAGIQETQYF. CDR3 coding DNA: TGTGCCTGGAGTGAGGTAGCGGGGATCCAAGAGACCCAGTACTTC.

The chain has TRBV27 and TRBJ2-5, with a possible D match to TRBD2 (5 bases). This CDR3 contains 15 residues. CDR1 is MNHEY and CDR2 is SMNVEV in the germline V gene (reference sequence). Trimming removed 3 bases from V and 5 bases from J, with 16 bases in between. CDR3 nucleotide sequence: TGTGCCAGCAGTTTCGATAACTCGGGAAGGGAGACCCAGTACTTC. Protein product: CASSFDNSGRETQYF.

As to this clone: Other DNA sequences in the sample encode the same CDR3. The V gene is TRBV5-6, the J gene TRBJ1-5; 10 bases map to TRBD1. Germline CDR1 reads SGHDT; CDR2 reads YYEEEE. The CDR3 loop spans 15 amino acids. J was trimmed by 4 bases and V by 4 bases; bases with no gene match: 5. CDR3 nucleotide sequence: TGTGCCAGCAGCCTAGGGACAGGGGATAATCAGCCCCAGCATTTT. Protein sequence: CASSLGTGDNQPQHF.

The rearrangement joins TRBV9 to TRBJ1-1; D uncertain. The length of the CDR3 is 12 residues. CDR1 SGDLS and CDR2 YYNGEE come from the germline V gene. V lost 3 bases, J lost 3 bases, and 6 bases lay in between. The CDR3, as DNA: TGTGCCAGCAGCGGGCCGCACACTGAAGCTTTCTTT. Translated, it gives CASSGPHTEAFF.